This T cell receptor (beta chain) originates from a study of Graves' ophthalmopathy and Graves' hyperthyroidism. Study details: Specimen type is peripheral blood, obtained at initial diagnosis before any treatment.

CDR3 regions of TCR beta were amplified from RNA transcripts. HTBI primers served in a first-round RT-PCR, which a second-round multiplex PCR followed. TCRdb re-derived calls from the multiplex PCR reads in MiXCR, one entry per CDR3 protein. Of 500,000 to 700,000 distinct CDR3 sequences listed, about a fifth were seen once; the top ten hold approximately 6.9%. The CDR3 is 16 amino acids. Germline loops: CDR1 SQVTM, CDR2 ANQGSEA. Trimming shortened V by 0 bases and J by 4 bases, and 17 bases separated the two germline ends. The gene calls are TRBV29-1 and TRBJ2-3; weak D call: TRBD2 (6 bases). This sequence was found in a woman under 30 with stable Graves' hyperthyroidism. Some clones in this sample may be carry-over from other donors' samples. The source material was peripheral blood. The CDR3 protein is CSVEEIGDSRSDTQYF. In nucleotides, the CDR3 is TGCAGCGTTGAAGAAATCGGGGACTCCAGATCAGATACGCAGTATTTT.